This TCR beta chain was sequenced in a study of shared clonotypes between healthy human individuals. Method: immunoSEQ multiplex PCR; TCRdb's copy keeps in-frame clones and lacks some. Found here are approximately 350,000 clones, 90% to 97% of them singletons; the top ten hold approximately 0.32%. Comment on this clone: Its antigen is currently unknown.

General observations from the study: Relative to clonotypes present in all four donors, those not shared had lower generation probabilities.

This CDR3 region has 15 residues. Germline CDR1 and CDR2: SGHNT and YENEEA. V trimming: 3 bases; J trimming: 6 bases; junction bases outside the gene matches: 8. J is TRBJ2-1 and V is TRBV11-3, with 7 positions matching TRBD2. Sequencing was done on a sample of memory CD8+ T cells sorted from blood. Subset noted: CD45RO+ cells pooled with CCR7-negative TemRA cells. This TCR was recovered from a man younger than 45 in good health. The CDR3: CASSFGGGPFNEQFF. CDR3 DNA sequence: TGTGCCAGCAGCTTCGGGGGAGGGCCCTTCAATGAGCAGTTCTTC.